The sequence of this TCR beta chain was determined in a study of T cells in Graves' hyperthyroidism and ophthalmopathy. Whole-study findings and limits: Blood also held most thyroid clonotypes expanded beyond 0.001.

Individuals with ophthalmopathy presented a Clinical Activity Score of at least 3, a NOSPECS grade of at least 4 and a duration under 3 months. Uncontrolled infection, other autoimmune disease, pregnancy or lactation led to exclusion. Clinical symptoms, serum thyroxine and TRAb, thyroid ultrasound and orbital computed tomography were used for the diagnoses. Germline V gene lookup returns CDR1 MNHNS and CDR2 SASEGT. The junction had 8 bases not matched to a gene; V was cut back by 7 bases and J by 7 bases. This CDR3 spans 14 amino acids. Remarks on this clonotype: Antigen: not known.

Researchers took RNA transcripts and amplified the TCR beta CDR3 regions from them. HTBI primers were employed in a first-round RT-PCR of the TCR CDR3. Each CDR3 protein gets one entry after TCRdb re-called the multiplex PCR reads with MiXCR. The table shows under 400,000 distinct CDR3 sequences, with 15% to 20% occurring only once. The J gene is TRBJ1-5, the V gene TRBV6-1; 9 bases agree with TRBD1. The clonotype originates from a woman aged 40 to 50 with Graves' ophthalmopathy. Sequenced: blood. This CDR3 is CASNLTGGRQPQHF. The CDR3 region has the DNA TGTGCCAGCAATCTCACAGGGGGCCGCCAGCCCCAGCATTTT.